Following are 16 T cell receptor beta chains from one sample sequenced in a study of T cells in localized non-small cell lung cancer. TCRdb keeps only in-frame clones here, not all; method: immunoSEQ multiplex PCR. The sample includes around 34,000 clones, 93% of them seen just once. The input for sequencing was peripheral blood, taken before any cancer treatment. Every receptor here comes from a female donor of 60 years or more with stage I lung adenocarcinoma.

The chain combines TRBV5-1 with TRBJ1-2; D may be TRBD1 (5 bases). Germline V CDR1 and CDR2: SGHRS, YFSETQ. CDR3 length: 17 residues. The V end was cut by 0 bases, the J end by 0 bases, with 15 bases between. The DNA for the CDR3 is TGCGCCAGCAGCTTGGGCCCGGACAATCCAGCTAACTATGGCTACACCTTC. It codes for CASSLGPDNPANYGYTF.

The chain employs TRBV20-1 and TRBJ1-1; D not resolved. V gave up 3 bases and J gave up 6 bases, with 8 bases separating them. The CDR3 has 11 amino acids. CDR1 is DFQATT, CDR2 SNEGSKA, per germline (reference sequence). CDR3: CSARAGAEAFF. CDR3 DNA sequence: TGCAGTGCTAGGGCTGGCGCTGAAGCTTTCTTT.

The chain joins TRBV21-1 to TRBJ2-1; TRBD2 is the table's D call and was not checked against the DNA. TRBV21-1 is flagged as a pseudogene. The CDR3 is made up of 14 amino acids. CDR3 DNA: TGTGCCAGCAGCAAAGATCGGCGGGACAATGAGCAGTTCTTC. This gives the protein CASSKDRRDNEQFF.

The chain uses TRBV5-1 and TRBJ2-5, with 9 bases identical to TRBD2. The CDR3 extends over 15 amino acids. Germline V CDR1 and CDR2: SGHRS, YFSETQ. Unmatched junction bases numbered 4, after V lost 0 bases and J lost 4 bases. CDR3 amino acids: CASSLGLAGRETQYF. The CDR3 DNA reads TGCGCCAGCAGCTTGGGTCTAGCGGGACGAGAGACCCAGTACTTC.

This chain uses TRBV15 with TRBJ2-2, with D uncertain. Germline values: CDR1 LNHNV, CDR2 YYDKDF (reference sequence). The CDR3 contains 11 residues. Trimming pared 3 bases from V and 7 bases from J, leaving 3 bases between. In DNA form, the CDR3 reads TGTGCCACCAGCAGGGACGGGGAGCTGTTTTTT. This sequence encodes CATSRDGELFF.

The CDR3 bases are TGTGCCAGCAGCGTAGGGGCCAGCCCGAGAGACGAGCAGTACTTC. This encodes CASSVGASPRDEQYF. This chain uses TRBV9 with TRBJ2-5; D is unresolved. Matching the DNA end better, TRBJ2-7 makes the J call doubtful. Germline V lookup: CDR1 SGDLS, CDR2 YYNGEE. The CDR3 runs to 15 residues.

Here the CDR3 reads CASSRIRAGGTSGNTGELFF. Written as DNA, the CDR3 is TGTGCCAGCAGCCGAATCCGGGCGGGTGGGACTAGCGGGAACACCGGGGAGCTGTTTTTT. The rearrangement links TRBV5-4 to TRBJ2-2; TRBD2 aligns across 11 bases. Germline V gene data show CDR1 as SGHNT and CDR2 as YYREEE (reference sequence). The CDR3 totals 20 residues. Trimming at V came to 4 bases and at J to 1 base, leaving 15 bases not matched to a gene.

The chain links TRBV29-1 to TRBJ2-1, with no clear D. The CDR3 runs to 13 residues. V shed 7 bases and J shed 7 bases, with 17 bases lying between them. Per germline, CDR1 SQVTM and CDR2 ANQGSEA. DNA for the CDR3: TGCAGCGCCAACCAACAGTTTGGGAATGAGCAGTTCTTC. This codes for CSANQQFGNEQFF.

This clone was seen just once. One end of the junction fails to match germline, which may point to a read error. Other DNA sequences in this sample translate to the same CDR3. The chain has TRBV18 and TRBJ1-1; 7 bases line up with TRBD1. Germline V lookup: CDR1 KGHSH, CDR2 LQKENI. CDR3 size: 11 residues. CDR3 nucleotides: TGTGCCAGCTCAAGTGACAGGGAAGCCTTCTTT. Amino acid sequence: CASSSDREAFF.

V usage is TRBV2 and J usage is TRBJ2-5, with 7 bases matching TRBD1. V lost 9 bases, J lost 0 bases, and 4 bases stayed unmatched. CDR3 length: 13 amino acids. Germline lookup yields CDR1 SNHLY and CDR2 FYNNEI. CDR3 nucleotides: TGTGCCAGAGGGGGACAGAACCAAGAGACCCAGTACTTC. Protein sequence: CARGGQNQETQYF. Full variable domain (outside the CDR3, taken from reference TRBV2 and TRBJ2-5): EPEVTQTPSHQVTQMGQEVILRCVPISNHLYFYWYRQILGQKVEFLVSFYNNEISEKSEIFDDQFSVERPDGSNFTLKIRSTKLEDSAMYFCARGGQNQETQYFGPGTRLLVL.

The chain recombines TRBV7-9 with TRBJ1-1, with D unresolved. Trimming pared 7 bases from V and 5 bases from J, leaving 8 bases between. There are 11 residues in the CDR3. The germline V gene has CDR1 SEHNR and CDR2 FQNEAQ (reference sequence). The CDR3 here is CASMEGTEAFF. The CDR3 nucleotides read TGTGCCAGCATGGAGGGTACTGAAGCTTTCTTT.

The chain links TRBV15 to TRBJ2-3, with 7 bases matching TRBD1. Germline assignment: CDR1 LNHNV and CDR2 YYDKDF (reference sequence). V lost 3 bases to trimming and J lost 7 bases; unmatched junction nucleotides: 16. The CDR3 runs to 17 residues. As DNA, the CDR3 is TGTGCCACCAGCAGGCCCTTGGGACAGCCGGACAGGAATACGCAGTATTTT. It encodes CATSRPLGQPDRNTQYF.

This clone was seen only once. The chain joins TRBV7-9 to TRBJ2-3; no definite D call. Germline V lookup: CDR1 SEHNR, CDR2 FQNEAQ (reference sequence). Trimming left V 5 bases short and J 2 bases short, with 20 bases between. This CDR3 is built from 17 residues. Here the CDR3 reads CASSPSKGDRFTDTQYF. The DNA of the CDR3 is TGTGCCAGCAGCCCCTCCAAGGGCGATCGGTTCACAGATACGCAGTATTTT.

This chain links TRBV7-6 with TRBJ2-1; 10 bases line up with TRBD2. V trimming: 3 bases; J trimming: 6 bases; junction bases outside the gene matches: 2. CDR1 is SGHVS and CDR2 is FNYEAQ in the germline V gene. The CDR3 extends over 14 amino acids. The CDR3 loop is CASSFLAGVNEQFF. The CDR3, as DNA: TGTGCCAGCAGCTTCCTAGCGGGAGTCAATGAGCAGTTCTTC.

The rearrangement links TRBV5-1 to TRBJ2-2; 10 bases match TRBD2. Per the germline V gene, CDR1 is SGHRS and CDR2 is YFSETQ. This CDR3 has 16 amino acids. With 4 bases clipped from V and 4 bases from J, the junction kept 7 bases outside the gene matches. The CDR3 DNA follows: TGCGCCAGCAGCGAACTAGCGGGGCCTTCCACCGGGGAGCTGTTTTTT. Translation gives CASSELAGPSTGELFF.

CDR3 DNA sequence: TGTGCCAGCAGCCCCGGACTAGCGGGGCTCCAAGAGACCCAGTACTTC. Amino acid sequence: CASSPGLAGLQETQYF. The gene calls are TRBV7-7 and TRBJ2-5; 12 bases fit TRBD2. V was pared by 5 bases and J by 1 base, with 5 bases of the junction left unmatched. This CDR3 has 16 residues. CDR1 and CDR2 from the germline V gene are SSHAT and FNYEAQ (reference sequence).